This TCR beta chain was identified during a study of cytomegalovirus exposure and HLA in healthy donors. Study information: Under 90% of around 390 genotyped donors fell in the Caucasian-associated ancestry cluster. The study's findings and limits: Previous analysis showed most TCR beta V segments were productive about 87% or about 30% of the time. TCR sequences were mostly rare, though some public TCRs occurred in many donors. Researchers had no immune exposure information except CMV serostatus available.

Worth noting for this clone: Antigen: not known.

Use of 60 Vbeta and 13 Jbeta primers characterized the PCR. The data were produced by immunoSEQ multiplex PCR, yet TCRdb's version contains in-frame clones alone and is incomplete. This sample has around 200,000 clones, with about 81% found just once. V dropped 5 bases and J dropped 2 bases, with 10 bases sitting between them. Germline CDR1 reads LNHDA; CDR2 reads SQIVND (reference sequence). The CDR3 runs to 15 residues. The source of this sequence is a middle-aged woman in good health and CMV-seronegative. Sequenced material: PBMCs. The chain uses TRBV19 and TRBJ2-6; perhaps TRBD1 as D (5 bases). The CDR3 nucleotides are TGTGCCAGTAGTCAGGGAAGAGCTGGGGCCAACGTCCTGACTTTC. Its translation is CASSQGRAGANVLTF.